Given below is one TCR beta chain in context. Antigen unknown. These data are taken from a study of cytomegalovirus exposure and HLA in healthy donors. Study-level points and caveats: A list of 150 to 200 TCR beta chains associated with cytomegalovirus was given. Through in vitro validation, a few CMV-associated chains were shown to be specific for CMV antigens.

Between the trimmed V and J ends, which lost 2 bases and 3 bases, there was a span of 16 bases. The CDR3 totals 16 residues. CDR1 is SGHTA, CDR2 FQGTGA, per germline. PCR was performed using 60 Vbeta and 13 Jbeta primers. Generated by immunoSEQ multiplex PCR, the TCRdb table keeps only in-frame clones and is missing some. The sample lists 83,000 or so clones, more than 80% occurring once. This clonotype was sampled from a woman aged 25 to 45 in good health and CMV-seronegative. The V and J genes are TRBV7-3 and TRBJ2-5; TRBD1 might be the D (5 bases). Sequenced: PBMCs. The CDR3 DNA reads TGTGCCAGCAGCTTACTAGGGCAGGGTGGAAAAGAGACCCAGTACTTC. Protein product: CASSLLGQGGKETQYF.